This T cell receptor (beta chain) appears in the sequencing data of a study of technical replicates of blood from a few donors. CDR3 size: 15 residues. Germline CDR1 SGHDT, CDR2 YYEEEE. V gave up 4 bases and J gave up 4 bases; unmatched junction bases: 8. This table comes from immunoSEQ multiplex PCR, and its TCRdb copy is limited to in-frame clones, with some not included. The repertoire holds 65,000 to 85,000 clones, with around nine tenths as singletons. This clone was recorded only once. The sequenced sample was T cells isolated from PBMCs. The source of this sequence is a human donor in good health. The chain couples TRBV5-6 to TRBJ2-7, with 10 bases identical to TRBD2. The CDR3 loop reads CASSAEREGLYEQYF. Here the CDR3 DNA reads TGTGCCAGCAGCGCTGAGCGGGAGGGCCTGTACGAGCAGTACTTC.